This T cell receptor beta chain was retrieved from a study of cytotoxic CD8 clonotypes in ibrutinib-treated CLL. Data came from immunoSEQ multiplex PCR; TCRdb stores just in-frame clones and leaves some out. The sample lists 58,000 or so clones; around three fifths were seen once. The CDR3 is made up of 10 amino acids. V was clipped by 6 bases and J by 6 bases, with 4 bases between them. Germline V gene lookup returns CDR1 MNHNS and CDR2 SASEGT. The V and J genes are TRBV6-1 and TRBJ2-3; D uncertain. Specimen: PBMCs, collected after 12 months of ibrutinib treatment. The clonotype was recovered from a human donor with chronic lymphocytic leukemia. The CDR3 coding sequence is TGTGCCAGCAGGCCGGATACGCAGTATTTT. Translated, it gives CASRPDTQYF.